This T cell receptor beta chain originates from a study of OX40 agonist ivuxolimab in advanced cancers. As for the study in general: Ivuxolimab, which is an agonistic anti-OX40 (CD134) antibody, was administered to the patients. Study-level results: Relative to CD4+, CD8+ T cells held more expanded clones on average. There was clonal expansion of CD4+ and CD8+ blood T cells by week 6 at 0.1 to 3.0 mg/kg.

Notes on this clone: Antigen specificity is unknown.

The germline CDR1 and CDR2 sequences are SGHAT and FQNNGV. The V and J ends lost 1 base and 5 bases respectively, with 15 bases between them. The CDR3 is 15 residues long. The method was immunoSEQ multiplex PCR; TCRdb's version includes in-frame clones alone and lacks a portion of them. The sample consists of 70,000 to 90,000 clones, about 80% of them appearing once. Sample: CD4+ or CD8+ T cells sorted from blood, taken in a trial of the OX40 agonist ivuxolimab. V and J are TRBV11-2 and TRBJ2-7; possibly TRBD1 for D (6 bases). The sequence was collected from an adult with an advanced solid tumor such as melanoma, head and neck, liver or kidney cancer. The CDR3 DNA follows: TGTGCCAGCAGCTTAGCGGGGAAGAGGGACAACGAGCAGTACTTC. Its protein product is CASSLAGKRDNEQYF.